These T cell receptor beta chains were read from a single sample in a study of graft-versus-host responses after intestinal transplantation. Only in-frame clones appear in the TCRdb table, and some are missing; sequencing was by immunoSEQ multiplex PCR. This table holds roughly 56,000 clones, about 90% found once. Sequenced material: PBMCs, taken almost 120 days after intestinal transplantation. These receptors were collected from a human patient who received an intestinal transplant, so some T cells may come from the graft donor. The CDR3 runs from the conserved cysteine through the conserved F or W. A D gene is named only where the DNA matches it firmly. Some rows have no size entry. The others give once, few or many, or a class for an expanded clone.

V gene	D gene	J gene	clone size	CDR3 DNA	CDR3 protein
TRBV5-4	TRBD1	TRBJ2-1	NA	TGTGCCAGCAGCTGGGGACAGGGAAGCGATGAGCAGTTCTTC	CASSWGQGSDEQFF
TRBV5-1	NA	TRBJ2-1	NA	TGCGCCAGCAGCCGGGACTCCAAGGATGAGCAGTTCTTC	CASSRDSKDEQFF
TRBV5-1	NA	TRBJ2-1	NA	TGCGCCAGCAGTTGGGGCTACAATGAGCAGTTCTTC	CASSWGYNEQFF
TRBV4-1	NA	TRBJ2-7	NA	TGCGCCAGCAGCCAAAGGTCTGGTCAGGGAAACGAGCAGTACTTC	CASSQRSGQGNEQYF
TRBV23-1	NA	TRBJ1-5	NA	TGCGCCAGAGCACGGGGCTTCAATCAGCCCCAGCATTTT	CARARGFNQPQHF
TRBV15	NA	TRBJ2-5	NA	TGTGCCACTGGAGGGGGGTTCCAAGAGACCCAGTACTTC	CATGGGFQETQYF
TRBV10-3	NA	TRBJ2-5	NA	TGTGCCATCAGTGAGTGGGGTATCCAAGAGACCCAGTACTTC	CAISEWGIQETQYF
TRBV18	TRBD1	TRBJ1-3	NA	TGTGCCAGCTCACCGGGACAGAGCTCTGGAAACACCATATATTTT	CASSPGQSSGNTIYF
TRBV4-1	NA	TRBJ1-2	NA	TGCGCCAGCAGCCAAGAACGGCGCAGGAACTATGGCTACACCTTC	CASSQERRRNYGYTF
TRBV14	TRBD2	TRBJ2-1	NA	TGTGCCAGCAGCGGAGTTGCGGGAGCATGGGATGAGCAGTTCTTC	CASSGVAGAWDEQFF
TRBV6-5	NA	TRBJ2-7	NA	TGTGCCAGCAGTAAAAATGGGTTGACTTCCTACGAGCAGTACTTC	CASSKNGLTSYEQYF
TRBV4-2	NA	TRBJ1-1	NA	TGTGCCAGCAGCACAGGGACTGAAGCTTTCTTT	CASSTGTEAFF
TRBV18	NA	TRBJ1-3	once	TGTGCCAGCTCACCACTACTTGGGGGCGGAAACACCATATATTTT	CASSPLLGGGNTIYF
TRBV28	NA	TRBJ2-7	NA	TGTGCCAGCAGCCTACTGTCCTACGAGCAGTACTTC	CASSLLSYEQYF
TRBV7-2	NA	TRBJ2-1	NA	TGTGCCAGCAGCCTGACAGGACAGCAAAGGGAGTTCTTC	CASSLTGQQREFF
TRBV28	TRBD2	TRBJ2-7	NA	TGTGCCAGCAGATATAGCGGGGGGACCTCCTACGAGCAGTACTTC	CASRYSGGTSYEQYF
TRBV23-1	TRBD2	TRBJ2-1	NA	TGCGCCAGCAGGACTAGCGGGAGGCCCCTCTACAATGAGCAGTTCTTC	CASRTSGRPLYNEQFF
TRBV6-5	NA	TRBJ1-2	once	TGTGCCAGCACCAACCTGGCGGGGGTAGGTGGCTACACCTTC	CASTNLAGVGGYTF
TRBV6-1	TRBD1	TRBJ1-5	NA	TGTGCCAGCAGTTATGGACAGGGGCTGTATCCCCAGCATTTT	CASSYGQGLYPQHF
TRBV10-3	NA	TRBJ1-5	once	TGTGCCATCAGTGAAAACAGGGCCAATCAGCCCCAGCATTTT	CAISENRANQPQHF
TRBV11-2	TRBD1	TRBJ2-7	NA	TGTGCCAGCAGCCCGGGACAGCTAGACTACGAGCAGTACTTC	CASSPGQLDYEQYF
TRBV18	NA	TRBJ2-2	NA	TGTGCCAGCTCAATCGGGTTCCGGAGGGCCGGGGAGCTGTTTTTT	CASSIGFRRAGELFF
TRBV7-9	TRBD1	TRBJ2-7	NA	TGTGCCAGCAGCGCTCCGGGACAGGGAGGGAACGAGCAGTACTTC	CASSAPGQGGNEQYF
TRBV5-4	TRBD2	TRBJ2-1	NA	TGTGCCAGCAGCTTGGGGGGACTAGCGGGAGGGTCCTACAATGAGCAGTTCTTC	CASSLGGLAGGSYNEQFF
TRBV13	NA	TRBJ2-6	NA	TGTGCCAGCAGCCCCCGTGGTCTTGGGGCCAACGTCCTGACTTTC	CASSPRGLGANVLTF
TRBV5-1	NA	TRBJ1-5	NA	TGCGCCAGCAGCTCGGGGACCGGCAATCAGCCCCAGCATTTT	CASSSGTGNQPQHF
TRBV6-1	NA	TRBJ1-1	NA	TGTGCCAGCAGTGAAGGGGACATTCGCGCTTTCTTT	CASSEGDIRAFF
TRBV18	NA	TRBJ2-7	NA	TGTGCCAGCTCACCACTTCGGGGGCGCGAGCAGTACTTC	CASSPLRGREQYF
TRBV7-8	NA	TRBJ2-7	NA	TGTGCCAGCAGCTTAGCGAAGGATCGGCCAAGGAGCTCCTACGAGCAGTACTTC	CASSLAKDRPRSSYEQYF
TRBV29-1	NA	TRBJ1-2	NA	TGCAGCGTTGAAGAGACCCCTCCCAGGGGCTACGGCTACACCTTC	CSVEETPPRGYGYTF
TRBV6-5	TRBD1	TRBJ1-5	NA	TGTGCCAGCAGTTCGACAGGGAATCAGCCCCAGCATTTT	CASSSTGNQPQHF
TRBV4-1	TRBD1	TRBJ1-1	once	TGCGCCAGCAGACGGACAGGGTCAAGAGGGGCTTTCTTT	CASRRTGSRGAFF
TRBV7-6	NA	TRBJ2-7	once	TGTGCCAGCAGCTTACGGGCGGGGGCCGACTCCTACGAGCAGTACTTC	CASSLRAGADSYEQYF
TRBV5-5	NA	TRBJ1-1	once	TGTGCCAGCAGCCCCTGGACAAACATGAACACTGAAGCTTTCTTT	CASSPWTNMNTEAFF
TRBV29-1	NA	TRBJ1-2	NA	TGCAGCGTTGGCCCGCTAGCTACGGCTAACTATGGCTACACCTTC	CSVGPLATANYGYTF
TRBV28	NA	TRBJ1-2	NA	TGTGCCAGCAGTTACAGCAACTATGGCTACACCTTC	CASSYSNYGYTF
TRBV6-5	NA	TRBJ2-7	NA	TGTGCCAGCAGTTACCCCGATGGGGAGCAGTACTTC	CASSYPDGEQYF
TRBV6-1	NA	TRBJ1-1	NA	TGTGCCAGCAGTGGGACACCCACTGAAGCTTTCTTT	CASSGTPTEAFF
TRBV6-1	NA	TRBJ2-7	NA	TGTGCCAGCGCCGCGAGACGGATCACCTACGAGCAGTACTTC	CASAARRITYEQYF
TRBV5-1	NA	TRBJ1-1	NA	TGCGCCAGCAGCTTCGGAGGGGGGAGGGGCATGAACACTGAAGCTTTCTTT	CASSFGGGRGMNTEAFF
TRBV6-1	NA	TRBJ1-3	NA	TGTGCCAGCAGTGATCCTTGGGGGGGTGGAAACACCATATATTTT	CASSDPWGGGNTIYF
TRBV6-6	NA	TRBJ1-2	NA	TGTGCCAGCAGTTACTCGTCTTCAGCTAACTATGGCTACACCTTC	CASSYSSSANYGYTF
TRBV21-1	NA	TRBJ1-1	NA	TGTGCCAGCAGCAAAAGAGGTGGTCGGCTCATGAACACTGAAGCTTTCTTT	CASSKRGGRLMNTEAFF
TRBV30	NA	TRBJ1-1	once	TGTGCCTGGAGTGTGGTCAGGGTGACTGAAGCTTTCTTT	CAWSVVRVTEAFF